This entry concerns a single TCR beta chain. The antigen remains unidentified. This sample was taken from a study of cytomegalovirus exposure and HLA in healthy donors. In the study overall: A data release that came early held tens of millions of unique TCRs from HLA-typed donors. Study-wide results and limits: In a later analysis, TCR association rates varied by HLA locus: DRB1 most, HLA-C fewest. In vitro data verified three CMV-associated chains as specific for CMV antigens.

The PCR had 60 Vbeta and 13 Jbeta primers. Repertoires were generated with immunoSEQ multiplex PCR, while TCRdb's copy carries only in-frame clones and drops some. The sample carries a few hundred thousand clones, about 90% recorded once. V was cut by 3 bases and J by 7 bases, with 9 bases left in between. This CDR3 contains 12 residues. Germline CDR1 reads SGHAT; CDR2 reads FQNNGV. The TCR was taken from a girl aged 2-9 years in good health and CMV-seronegative. Sequencing was performed on PBMCs. The chain is built from TRBV11-2 and TRBJ1-1; D is undetermined. The CDR3 region is CASSFGRVEAFF. The CDR3 nucleotides read TGTGCCAGCAGCTTCGGGAGGGTTGAAGCTTTCTTT.